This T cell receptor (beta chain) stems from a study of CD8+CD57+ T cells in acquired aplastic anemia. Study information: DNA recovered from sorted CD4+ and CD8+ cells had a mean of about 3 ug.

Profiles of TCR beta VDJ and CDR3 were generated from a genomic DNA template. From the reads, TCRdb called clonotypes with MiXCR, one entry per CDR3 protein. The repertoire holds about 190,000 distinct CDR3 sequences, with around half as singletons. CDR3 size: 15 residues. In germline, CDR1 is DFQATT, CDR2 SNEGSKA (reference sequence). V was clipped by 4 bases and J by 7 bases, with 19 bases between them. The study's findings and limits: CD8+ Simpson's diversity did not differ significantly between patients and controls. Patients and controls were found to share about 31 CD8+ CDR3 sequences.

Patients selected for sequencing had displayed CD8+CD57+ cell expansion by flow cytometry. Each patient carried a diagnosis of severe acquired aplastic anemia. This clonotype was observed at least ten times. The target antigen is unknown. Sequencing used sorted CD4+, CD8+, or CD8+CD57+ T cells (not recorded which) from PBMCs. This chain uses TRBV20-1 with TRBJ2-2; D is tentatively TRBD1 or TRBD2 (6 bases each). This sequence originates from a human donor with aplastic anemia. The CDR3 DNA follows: TGCAGTGCTAAAGAAGTGGGGGGCGTGCTCGGGGAGCTGTTTTTT. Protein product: CSAKEVGGVLGELFF.